This T cell receptor beta chain was recovered during a study of T cells in narcolepsy. Measured with immunoSEQ multiplex PCR; TCRdb has only the in-frame clones, and not every one. Seen here are about 40,000 clones, approximately 88% observed once, and the top ten hold under 1.5%. The CDR3 runs 15 residues. Looked up from germline, CDR1 is SGHRS and CDR2 is YFSETQ. V was pared by 2 bases and J by 0 bases, with 9 bases between. The TCR comes from a human donor with narcolepsy. V usage is TRBV5-1 and J usage is TRBJ1-3, with unresolved D. Source material: CD45RA- memory CD4+ T cells from PBMCs. The CDR3 here is CASSLSGNSGNTIYF. Written as DNA, the CDR3 is TGCGCCAGCAGCTTATCGGGCAACTCTGGAAACACCATATATTTT.